This T cell receptor (beta chain) was documented in a study of T-cell reconstitution after alpha-beta-depleted transplantation in children (TCRdb year 2016). Broadly, across the study: Using TCR repertoire profiling, the study quantitatively followed how T-cell immune reconstitution unfolded in children after TCRalphabeta/CD19-depleted allogeneic hematopoietic cell transplantation. Study-level results and caveats: In some patients, the high TCRbeta diversity seen at day 60 was put down to recipient T cells and intrathymic progenitors that had survived conditioning. Over the following months the frequencies of hyperexpanded clones went down, and after one year T-cell counts and TCRbeta diversity were mostly credited to newly produced T cells. About two months after transplant, the apparently early recovery of alphabetaT-cell counts reportedly depended on just several hundred clones that had expanded rapidly and came from non-depleted graft cells.

Interpreted using the paper, the treatment or condition label stands for: allogeneic hematopoietic cell transplantation with graft depleted of TCRalphabeta T cells and CD19 B cells. The children who served as transplant recipients had been given grafts of TCRalphabeta/CD19-depleted allogeneic hematopoietic cells. This clonotype was seen more than once but under ten times. Its recognized antigen is unknown. There are no base qualities to consult, and no much larger clone falls within one base. CDR1 DFQATT and CDR2 SNEGSKA were looked up in the germline V gene (reference sequence). From cysteine to phenylalanine, the CDR3 is 13 amino acids long. Only the CDR3 region is kept as DNA, spanning 39 bases read in frame from base 1. At the junction V is shortened by 1 base and J by 2 bases, with 8 bases in between. The library was produced with PCR. Data came from an Illumina HiSeq 2500. TCR libraries were prepared with molecular barcoding, using unique molecular identifiers to normalize TCRbeta repertoire quantification. In TCRdb, the public reads were trimmed at Q25 with fastp and aligned with MiXCR, with productive beta chains retained. All rows with the same CDR3 protein become a single entry with the most common DNA and genes. This sample holds 580,000 or so distinct CDR3 sequences; more than 20% were observed only once. The ten largest clones represent approximately 14% of the sample.

The material was PBMCs, mostly from graft donor cells, obtained 360 days after TCRalphabeta/CD19-depleted stem cell transplant. This receptor was identified in a boy younger than two who had a stem cell transplant for acute myeloid leukemia, so the T cells may come from the graft donor. The chain joins TRBV20-1 to TRBJ2-5; possibly the D gene is TRBD2, per 6 matching bases. The nucleotide sequence is given as TGCAGTGCTAGAGGTAGCGGACAAGAGACCCAGTACTTC. This yields the protein CSARGSGQETQYF.